These 11 T cell receptor beta chains came from one sample sequenced in a study of tumor-infiltrating lymphocytes in primary liver carcinoma. Between 20 and 30 mg of unsorted bulk tissue served as the source from which RNA and DNA were co-extracted. A primer in the constant region served to generate TCR beta cDNA from 450 to 600 ng of total RNA. What produced the TCR beta libraries was three nested multiplex PCR rounds using slightly modified ARM-PCR. It was with TRBV1-TRBV30 forward primers and a C-beta reverse primer that the first two PCR rounds were run, at about 10 cycles each. TCRdb fed the multiplex PCR reads into MiXCR, producing one record per CDR3 protein. This sample carries fewer than 75,000 distinct CDR3 sequences, 60% to 85% of them seen once, and the ten largest clones take roughly three fifths. Sequencing was performed on liver tumor tissue from sampling region 2. Sample subset: tumor region T2, inferior pole. These TCRs come from a man in his forties or fifties with primary liver carcinoma and hepatitis B virus infection.

The chain links TRBV7-9 to TRBJ1-1; perhaps TRBD1 as D (5 bases). V was pared by 10 bases and J by 2 bases, with 20 bases between. Looked up from germline, CDR1 is SEHNR and CDR2 is FQNEAQ (reference sequence). The CDR3 is 15 amino acids. The CDR3 sequence: CAKAVWGDPNTEAFF. In DNA form, the CDR3 reads TGTGCCAAGGCAGTGTGGGGGGACCCCAACACTGAAGCTTTCTTT.

In the case of this clonotype: The junction does not match germline at one end; this may be a read error. The rearrangement uses TRBV4-1 and TRBJ1-2, with D tentatively TRBD1 (6 bases). The CDR3 is 14 amino acids. Germline CDR1 is MGHRA and CDR2 is YSYEKL. CDR3 sequence: CTSSQGDRNYGYTF. The CDR3 DNA is TGCACCAGCAGTCAAGGAGACAGGAACTATGGCTACACCTTC.

In the case of this clonotype: The conserved final phenylalanine or tryptophan is absent from the CDR3, which likely points to a read error. The CDR3: CASSITDGAYEQYL. The DNA of the CDR3 is TGTGCCAGCAGTATAACCGACGGAGCCTACGAGCAGTACCTC. The rearrangement joins TRBV11-2 to TRBJ2-7; no clear D gene. This CDR3 is 14 amino acids long. V was clipped by 6 bases and J by 2 bases, with 14 bases between them. Looked up from germline, CDR1 is SGHAT and CDR2 is FQNNGV.

This clonotype occurred once. As the CDR3 is not closed by the conserved phenylalanine or tryptophan, this likely results from a read error. The rearrangement uses TRBV29-1 and TRBJ2-2; 11 positions match TRBD1. Germline CDR1 reads SQVTM; CDR2 reads ANQGSEA. This CDR3 comprises 13 residues. The DNA for the CDR3 is TGCAGCGCCAGGACAGGGGGCACCGGAGAGCTGTTTTCT. It yields the protein CSARTGGTGELFS.

The chain joins TRBV5-1 to TRBJ2-7, with 11 nucleotides matching TRBD1. This CDR3 comprises 14 residues. Germline V gene lookup returns CDR1 SGHRS and CDR2 YFSETQ. Unmatched junction bases numbered 4, after V lost 2 bases and J lost 6 bases. The CDR3: CASSFGQGAVEQYF. The CDR3 DNA is TGCGCCAGCAGCTTCGGACAGGGGGCGGTCGAGCAGTACTTC.

This clonotype was detected only a few times. An end of the junction does not agree with germline; a read error may underlie this. V is TRBV6-1 and J is TRBJ2-7, with unresolved D. The CDR3 is 14 residues long. CDR1 and CDR2 (germline): MNHNS, SASEGT. CDR3 region: CASLRTELRYEKYF. The CDR3 nucleotides read TGTGCCAGCCTCAGGACGGAGTTAAGATACGAGAAGTACTTC.

A word on this clonotype: A much more abundant neighbour one base away suggests this may be a read error. The chain combines TRBV30 with TRBJ2-1, with no clear D. Germline V lookup: CDR1 GTSNPN, CDR2 SVGIG (reference sequence). Deletions cut 2 bases from V and 9 bases from J, with 17 bases between. CDR3 length equals 14 residues. The CDR3 DNA reads as TGTGCCTGGAGTAAGGTGGACCACCTAACTGAGCAGTTCTTC. It codes for CAWSKVDHLTEQFF.

A word on this clonotype: One junction end disagrees with the germline gene, perhaps due to a read error. The CDR3: CASSACTLNTEAFF. The CDR3 DNA reads TGTGCCAGCAGCGCTTGTACCTTGAACACTGAGGCTTTCTTT. This chain joins TRBV12-3 or TRBV12-4 and TRBJ1-1; no definite D call. The CDR3 extends over 14 amino acids.

This rearrangement joins TRBV10-2 to TRBJ2-5; the D gene is possibly TRBD2 (5 bases). This CDR3 comprises 17 residues. Germline CDR1 and CDR2: WSHSY and SAAADI. The V end was cut by 3 bases, the J end by 1 base, with 18 bases between. In DNA form, the CDR3 reads TGCGCCAGCAGTGAATCTGGCGGAGACTACTTCCAAGAGACCCAGTACTTC. It encodes CASSESGGDYFQETQYF.

This clonotype occurred a few times. The chain links TRBV6-2 or TRBV6-3 to TRBJ2-7; 11 bases agree with TRBD2. J was trimmed by 0 bases and V by 8 bases; bases with no gene match: 12. This CDR3 has 17 residues. Germline CDR1 is MNHEY and CDR2 is SVGEGT. CDR3 residues: CASCSGREGDLSYEQYF. CDR3 DNA: TGTGCCAGCTGTAGCGGGAGGGAAGGAGATCTCTCCTACGAGCAGTACTTC.

This clonotype occurred many times. This chain links TRBV30 with TRBJ1-4, with TRBD1 matching 7 bases. Germline CDR1 and CDR2: GTSNPN and SVGIG (reference sequence). V dropped 3 bases and J dropped 8; count of bases not matched to a gene: 9. The CDR3 extends over 14 amino acids. CDR3 region: CAWSTGQGDEKLFF. The CDR3 DNA reads TGTGCCTGGAGCACGGGCCAGGGGGACGAAAAACTGTTTTTT.